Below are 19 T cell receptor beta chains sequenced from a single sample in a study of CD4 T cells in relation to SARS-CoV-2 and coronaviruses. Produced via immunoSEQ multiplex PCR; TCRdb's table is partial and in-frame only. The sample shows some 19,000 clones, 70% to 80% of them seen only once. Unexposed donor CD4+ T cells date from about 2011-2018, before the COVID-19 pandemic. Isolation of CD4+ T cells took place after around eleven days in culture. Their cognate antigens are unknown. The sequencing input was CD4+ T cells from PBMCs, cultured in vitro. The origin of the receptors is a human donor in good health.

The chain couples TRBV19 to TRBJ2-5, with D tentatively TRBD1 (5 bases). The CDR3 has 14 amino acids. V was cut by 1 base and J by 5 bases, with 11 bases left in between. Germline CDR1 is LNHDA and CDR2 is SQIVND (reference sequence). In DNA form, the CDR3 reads TGTGCCAGTAGTATAGCAAAGGGGAAGGAGACCCAGTACTTC. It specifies CASSIAKGKETQYF.

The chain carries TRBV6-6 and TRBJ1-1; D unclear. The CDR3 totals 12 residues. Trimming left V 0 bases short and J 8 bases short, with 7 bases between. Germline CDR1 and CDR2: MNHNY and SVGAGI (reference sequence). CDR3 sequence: CASSYSDKEAFF. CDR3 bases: TGTGCCAGCAGTTACTCAGACAAAGAAGCTTTCTTT.

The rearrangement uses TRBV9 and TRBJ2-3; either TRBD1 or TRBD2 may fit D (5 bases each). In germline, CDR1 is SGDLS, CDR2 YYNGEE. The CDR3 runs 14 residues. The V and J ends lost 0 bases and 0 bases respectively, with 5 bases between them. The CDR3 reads CASSVGDSTDTQYF. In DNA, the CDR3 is TGTGCCAGCAGCGTAGGGGACAGCACAGATACGCAGTATTTT.

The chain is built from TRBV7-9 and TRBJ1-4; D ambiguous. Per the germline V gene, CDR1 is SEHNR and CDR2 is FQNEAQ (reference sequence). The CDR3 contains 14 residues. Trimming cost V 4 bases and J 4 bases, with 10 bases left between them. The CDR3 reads CASSWRTSNEKLFF. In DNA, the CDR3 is TGTGCCAGCAGCTGGAGGACGAGTAATGAAAAACTGTTTTTT.

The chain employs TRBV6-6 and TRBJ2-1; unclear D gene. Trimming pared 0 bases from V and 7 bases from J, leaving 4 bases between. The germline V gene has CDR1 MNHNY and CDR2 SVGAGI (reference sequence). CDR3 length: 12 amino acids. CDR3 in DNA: TGTGCCAGCAGTTACTCGATGAATGAGCAGTTCTTC. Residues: CASSYSMNEQFF.

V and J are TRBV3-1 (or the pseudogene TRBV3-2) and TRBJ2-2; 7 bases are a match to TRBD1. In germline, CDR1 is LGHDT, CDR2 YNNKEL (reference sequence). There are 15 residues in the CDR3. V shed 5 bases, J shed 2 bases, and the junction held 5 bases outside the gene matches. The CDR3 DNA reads TGTGCCAGCAGCTCCCGACAGGGTAACACCGGGGAGCTGTTTTTT. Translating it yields CASSSRQGNTGELFF.

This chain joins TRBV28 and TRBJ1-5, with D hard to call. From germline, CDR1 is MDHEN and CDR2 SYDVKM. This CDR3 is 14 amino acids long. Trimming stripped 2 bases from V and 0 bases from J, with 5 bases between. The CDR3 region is CASSLGDSNQPQHF. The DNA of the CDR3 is TGTGCCAGCAGTTTAGGGGATAGCAATCAGCCCCAGCATTTT.

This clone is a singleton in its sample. The CDR3, as DNA: TGTGCCAGCAGCCCGGATCAGAGCGGGAGGACCCCAGATACGCAGTATTTT. It is translated as CASSPDQSGRTPDTQYF. The J gene is TRBJ2-3, the V gene TRBV5-4, with 9 bases fitting TRBD2. Germline V gene sequence: CDR1 SGHNT, CDR2 YYREEE (reference sequence). The CDR3 has 17 amino acids. After removal of 4 bases from V and 4 bases from J, the junction contained 13 bases not matched to a gene.

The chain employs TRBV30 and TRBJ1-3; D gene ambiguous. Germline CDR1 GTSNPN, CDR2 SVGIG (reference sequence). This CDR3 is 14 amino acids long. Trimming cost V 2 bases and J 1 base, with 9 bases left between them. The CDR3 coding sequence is TGTGCCTGGAGTCTCTACCGATCTGGAAACACCATATATTTT. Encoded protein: CAWSLYRSGNTIYF.

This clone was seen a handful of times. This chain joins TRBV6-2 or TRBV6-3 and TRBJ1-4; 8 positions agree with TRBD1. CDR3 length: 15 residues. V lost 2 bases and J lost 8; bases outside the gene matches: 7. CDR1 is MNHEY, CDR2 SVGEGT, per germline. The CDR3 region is CASSYPGQGSEKLFF. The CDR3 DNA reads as TGTGCCAGCAGTTACCCTGGACAGGGTAGCGAAAAACTGTTTTTT.

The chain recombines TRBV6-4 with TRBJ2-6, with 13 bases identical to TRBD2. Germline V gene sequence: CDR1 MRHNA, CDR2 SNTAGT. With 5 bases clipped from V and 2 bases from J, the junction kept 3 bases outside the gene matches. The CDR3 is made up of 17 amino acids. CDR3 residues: CASSLTSGGTGANVLTF. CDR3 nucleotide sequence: TGTGCCAGCAGTTTGACTAGCGGGGGGACTGGGGCCAACGTCCTGACTTTC.

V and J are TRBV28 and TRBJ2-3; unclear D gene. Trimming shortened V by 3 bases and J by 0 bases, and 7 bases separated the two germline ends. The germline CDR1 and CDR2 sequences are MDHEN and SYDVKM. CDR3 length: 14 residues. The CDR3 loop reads CASSFHRSTDTQYF. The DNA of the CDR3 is TGTGCCAGCAGTTTCCATCGAAGCACAGATACGCAGTATTTT.

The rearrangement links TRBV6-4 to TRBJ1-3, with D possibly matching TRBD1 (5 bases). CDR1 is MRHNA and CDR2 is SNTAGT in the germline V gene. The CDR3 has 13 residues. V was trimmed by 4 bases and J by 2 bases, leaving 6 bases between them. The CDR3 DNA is TGTGCCAGCAGTGCGGGGGCTGGAAACACCATATATTTT. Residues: CASSAGAGNTIYF.

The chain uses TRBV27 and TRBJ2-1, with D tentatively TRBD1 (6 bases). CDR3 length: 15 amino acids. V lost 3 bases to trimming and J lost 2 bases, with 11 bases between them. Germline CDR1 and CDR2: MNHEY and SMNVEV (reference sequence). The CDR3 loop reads CASSFRQATYNEQFF. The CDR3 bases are TGTGCCAGCAGTTTCAGACAGGCAACCTACAATGAGCAGTTCTTC.

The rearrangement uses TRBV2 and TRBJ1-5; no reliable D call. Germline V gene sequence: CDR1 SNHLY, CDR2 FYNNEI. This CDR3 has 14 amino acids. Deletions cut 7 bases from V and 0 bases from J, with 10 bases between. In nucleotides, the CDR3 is TGTGCCAGCACCAGACGGGTTAGCAATCAGCCCCAGCATTTT. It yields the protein CASTRRVSNQPQHF.

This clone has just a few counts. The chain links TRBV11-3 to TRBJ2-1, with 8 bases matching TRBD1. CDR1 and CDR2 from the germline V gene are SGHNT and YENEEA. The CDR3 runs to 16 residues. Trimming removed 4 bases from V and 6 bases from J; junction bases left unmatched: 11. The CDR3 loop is CASSSTGDHGFNEQFF. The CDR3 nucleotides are TGTGCCAGCAGCTCGACAGGGGACCACGGCTTCAATGAGCAGTTCTTC.

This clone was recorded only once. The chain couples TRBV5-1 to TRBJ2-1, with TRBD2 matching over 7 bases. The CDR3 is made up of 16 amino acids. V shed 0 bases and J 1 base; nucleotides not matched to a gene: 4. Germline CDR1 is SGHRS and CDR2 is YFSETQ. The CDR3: CASSLVAGASYNEQFF. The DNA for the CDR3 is TGCGCCAGCAGCTTGGTTGCGGGAGCTTCCTACAATGAGCAGTTCTTC. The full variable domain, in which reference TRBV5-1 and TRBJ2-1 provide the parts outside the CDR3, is KAGVTQTPRYLIKTRGQQVTLSCSPISGHRSVSWYQQTPGQGLQFLFEYFSETQRNKGNFPGRFSGRQFSNSRSEMNVSTLELGDSALYLCASSLVAGASYNEQFFGPGTRLTVL.

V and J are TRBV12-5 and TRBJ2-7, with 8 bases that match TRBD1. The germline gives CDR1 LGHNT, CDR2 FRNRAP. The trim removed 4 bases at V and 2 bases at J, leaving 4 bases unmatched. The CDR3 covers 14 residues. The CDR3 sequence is CASGSRTGPYEQYF. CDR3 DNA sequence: TGTGCTAGTGGTTCTAGGACAGGGCCCTACGAGCAGTACTTC.

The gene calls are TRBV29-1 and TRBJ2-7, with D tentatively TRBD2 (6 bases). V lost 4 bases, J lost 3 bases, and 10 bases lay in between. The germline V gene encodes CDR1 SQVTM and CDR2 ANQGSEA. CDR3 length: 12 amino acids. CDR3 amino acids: CSVGNGSYEQYF. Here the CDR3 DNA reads TGCAGCGTTGGAAACGGGAGCTACGAGCAGTACTTC.